This TCR beta chain was documented in a study of T-cell reconstitution after alpha-beta-depleted transplantation in children (dated by TCRdb to the mid-2010s). The study in broad terms: Using TCR repertoire profiling, the study followed T-cell immune reconstitution in a quantitative way in children after TCRalphabeta/CD19-depleted allogeneic hematopoietic cell transplantation.

Study-level results and caveats: Over subsequent months, a decline in hyperexpanded clone frequencies was noted, and after one year, T-cell counts and TCRbeta diversity were mostly ascribed to newly produced T cells. Apparently early alphabetaT-cell count recovery about two months after transplant reportedly relied on only several hundred rapidly expanded clones derived from non-depleted graft cells. The high TCRbeta diversity at day 60 in some patients was ascribed to recipient T cells and intrathymic progenitors that had survived conditioning.

From the germline V gene, CDR1 is MNHEY and CDR2 is SVGEGT. Reading from cysteine to phenylalanine, the CDR3 counts 15 amino acids. The DNA shown is the 45-base CDR3, in frame from base 1. The V and J ends are trimmed by 1 base and 5 bases, leaving 14 bases between them. What the treatment or condition label conveys for this sample: allogeneic hematopoietic cell transplantation with graft depleted of TCRalphabeta T cells and CD19 B cells. Transplant recipients were children who received TCRalphabeta/CD19-depleted allogeneic hematopoietic cell grafts. This clonotype was found many times. This clone's antigen is unknown. Base qualities are missing; no much larger clone stands one base away. Library creation used PCR. Sequencing used an Illumina HiSeq 2500. TCR library preparation used molecular barcoding, with unique molecular identifiers applied to normalize quantification of the TCRbeta repertoire. The raw public reads went through TCRdb reprocessing: fastp at Q25, MiXCR clone calling, in-frame beta chains kept. Rows are combined by CDR3 protein, so each entry shows the most common genes and DNA. Here the sample has more than 400,000 distinct CDR3 sequences; about an eighth occur a single time. Of the sample, around 13% falls within the top ten clones.

The source material was PBMCs, mostly from graft donor cells, sampled 180 days after TCRalphabeta/CD19-depleted stem cell transplant. The receptor's source is a female patient aged 2-10 years who had a stem cell transplant for aplastic anemia, so the T cells may come from the graft donor. The chain is made from TRBV6-2 or TRBV6-3 and TRBJ2-5, and the D gene may be TRBD2, 5 bases matching. DNA sequence: TGTGCCAGCAGTTACTTCGGACTTTCGCGGGAGACCCAGTACTTC. Protein translation: CASSYFGLSRETQYF.